This T cell receptor (beta chain) was documented in a study of cytomegalovirus exposure and HLA in healthy donors. Study outcomes and limitations: Immune exposure information available was restricted to CMV serostatus. A later analysis found TCR association rates differed by HLA locus, highest for DRB1 and lowest for HLA-C. Later analysis reportedly placed an Asian-associated ancestry cluster below the roughly 630-donor mean in N-insertions.

Both 60 Vbeta primers and 13 Jbeta primers went into the PCR. The method was immunoSEQ multiplex PCR; TCRdb's version includes in-frame clones alone and lacks a portion of them. The sample shows about 160,000 clones, 65% to 90% of them seen only once. Concerning this clone itself: Its antigen is not known.

CDR1 and CDR2 (germline): LNHDA, SQIVND (reference sequence). This CDR3 comprises 14 residues. The J segment lost 5 bases and the V segment lost 7 bases, leaving 5 bases of the junction unmatched. This TCR was sampled from a man aged 50-59 years in good health and CMV-seropositive. Source material: PBMCs. The gene calls are TRBV19 and TRBJ2-1; 10 bases fit TRBD1. The CDR3: CASKRQGANNEQFF. CDR3 nucleotide sequence: TGTGCCAGTAAGCGACAGGGGGCGAACAATGAGCAGTTCTTC.